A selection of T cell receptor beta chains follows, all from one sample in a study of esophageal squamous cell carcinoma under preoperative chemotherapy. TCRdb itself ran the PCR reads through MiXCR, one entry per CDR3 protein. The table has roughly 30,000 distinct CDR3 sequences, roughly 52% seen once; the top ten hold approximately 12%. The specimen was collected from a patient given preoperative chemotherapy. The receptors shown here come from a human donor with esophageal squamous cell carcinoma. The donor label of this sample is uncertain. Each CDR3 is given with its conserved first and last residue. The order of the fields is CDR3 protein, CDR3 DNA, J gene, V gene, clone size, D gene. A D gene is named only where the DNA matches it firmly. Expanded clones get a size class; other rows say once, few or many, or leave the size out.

CDR3aa: CASSLDPALGGRDQKIQYF; CDR3nt: TGTGCCAGCAGCTTGGATCCGGCCCTCGGCGGCCGTGACCAAAAGATTCAGTACTTC; j_gene: TRBJ2-4; v_gene: TRBV7-6; abundance: -; d_gene: -
CDR3aa: CASSHTLNPSYEQYF; CDR3nt: TGCGCCAGCAGCCATACACTAAACCCATCCTACGAGCAGTACTTC; j_gene: TRBJ2-7; v_gene: TRBV4-1; abundance: few; d_gene: -
CDR3aa: CASSETSGIEKTQYF; CDR3nt: TGCGCCAGCAGTGAAACTAGCGGGATAGAGAAGACCCAGTACTTC; j_gene: TRBJ2-5; v_gene: TRBV10-1; abundance: -; d_gene: TRBD2
CDR3aa: CASSSSGSSSEQYF; CDR3nt: TGTGCCAGTTCTTCCAGCGGGAGCTCGAGCGAGCAGTACTTC; j_gene: TRBJ2-7; v_gene: TRBV7-3; abundance: -; d_gene: TRBD2
CDR3aa: CASSLYSSSYNEQFF; CDR3nt: TGTGCCAGCAGCTTGTACAGCAGCTCCTACAATGAGCAGTTCTTC; j_gene: TRBJ2-1; v_gene: TRBV7-2; abundance: large; d_gene: -
CDR3aa: CASSYRLSRERSTDTQYF; CDR3nt: TGTGCCAGCAGTTACAGACTTTCGAGGGAACGAAGCACAGATACGCAGTATTTT; j_gene: TRBJ2-3; v_gene: TRBV6-2/TRBV6-3; abundance: -; d_gene: -
CDR3aa: CASSLKVDIQYF; CDR3nt: TGTGCCAGCAGCTTAAAGGTGGACATTCAGTACTTC; j_gene: TRBJ2-4; v_gene: TRBV11-3; abundance: many; d_gene: -
CDR3aa: CASRWPLAGVVDTQYF; CDR3nt: TGTGCCAGCAGATGGCCACTAGCGGGAGTAGTCGATACGCAGTATTTT; j_gene: TRBJ2-3; v_gene: TRBV6-1; abundance: -; d_gene: TRBD2
CDR3aa: CASSLDPPIPGGAQETQYF; CDR3nt: TGTGCCAGCAGCTTGGATCCGCCCATCCCCGGGGGAGCCCAAGAGACCCAGTACTTC; j_gene: TRBJ2-5; v_gene: TRBV7-6; abundance: once; d_gene: -
CDR3aa: CASSLDVFSYEQYF; CDR3nt: TGTGCCAGCAGCTTAGATGTGTTCTCCTACGAGCAGTACTTC; j_gene: TRBJ2-7; v_gene: TRBV7-2; abundance: -; d_gene: -
CDR3aa: CASMTPTNDEQFF; CDR3nt: TGTGCCAGCATGACCCCAACTAACGATGAGCAGTTCTTC; j_gene: TRBJ2-1; v_gene: TRBV6-2/TRBV6-3; abundance: -; d_gene: -
CDR3aa: CASSPGGGRAGEETQYF; CDR3nt: TGTGCCAGCAGCCCTGGGGGGGGCAGGGCGGGTGAGGAGACCCAGTACTTC; j_gene: TRBJ2-5; v_gene: TRBV12-3/TRBV12-4; abundance: many; d_gene: -
CDR3aa: CASSLRPTLGQETQFF; CDR3nt: TGTGCCAGCAGCTTGAGACCGACTCTGGGCCAAGAGACCCAGTTCTTC; j_gene: TRBJ2-1; v_gene: TRBV5-5; abundance: few; d_gene: -
CDR3aa: CARGLGTGAKKIQYF; CDR3nt: TGTGCCAGGGGGCTCGGTACGGGAGCCAAAAAGATTCAGTACTTC; j_gene: TRBJ2-4; v_gene: TRBV19; abundance: -; d_gene: -
CDR3aa: CASSLGDRRLSPSGANVLTF; CDR3nt: TGTGCCAGCAGCTTAGGGGACAGGCGACTATCCCCCTCTGGGGCCAACGTCCTGACTTTC; j_gene: TRBJ2-6; v_gene: TRBV11-3; abundance: many; d_gene: TRBD1
CDR3aa: CASMAGDDDTQYF; CDR3nt: TGTGCCAGCATGGCGGGAGATGACGATACGCAGTATTTT; j_gene: TRBJ2-3; v_gene: TRBV6-6; abundance: many; d_gene: TRBD2
CDR3aa: CASSSVGSGNTIYF; CDR3nt: TGTGCCAGCAGCTCCGTTGGCTCTGGAAACACCATATATTTT; j_gene: TRBJ1-3; v_gene: TRBV12-3/TRBV12-4; abundance: many; d_gene: -
CDR3aa: CASSPRTISYEQYF; CDR3nt: TGTGCCAGCAGCCCACGGACTATTAGCTACGAGCAGTACTTC; j_gene: TRBJ2-7; v_gene: TRBV11-3; abundance: -; d_gene: -
CDR3aa: CASSEYTLASRETQFF; CDR3nt: TGTGCCAGCAGCGAGTACACCCTAGCATCGAGAGAGACCCAGTTCTTC; j_gene: TRBJ2-1; v_gene: TRBV5-6; abundance: -; d_gene: -
CDR3aa: CASRKLAGGASYNEQFF; CDR3nt: TGTGCCAGCAGAAAACTAGCGGGAGGAGCCTCCTACAATGAGCAGTTCTTC; j_gene: TRBJ2-1; v_gene: TRBV6-1; abundance: once; d_gene: TRBD2
CDR3aa: CALGQRAVSTGELFF; CDR3nt: TGTGCCCTGGGCCAACGGGCTGTCAGCACAGGTGAGCTGTTTTTT; j_gene: TRBJ2-2; v_gene: TRBV12-3/TRBV12-4; abundance: -; d_gene: -
CDR3aa: CASSRVSSGANVLTF; CDR3nt: TGTGCCAGTAGTCGGGTTTCCTCTGGGGCCAACGTCCTGACTTTC; j_gene: TRBJ2-6; v_gene: TRBV19; abundance: -; d_gene: -
CDR3aa: CASSLLGGASTDTQYF; CDR3nt: TGTGCCAGCAGCCTGCTAGGGGGGGCCAGCACAGATACGCAGTATTTT; j_gene: TRBJ2-3; v_gene: TRBV6-6; abundance: many; d_gene: -
CDR3aa: CASRQSPGPYTDTQYF; CDR3nt: TGTGCCAGCAGGCAGTCTCCAGGGCCGTACACAGATACGCAGTATTTT; j_gene: TRBJ2-3; v_gene: TRBV6-1; abundance: many; d_gene: -
CDR3aa: CASSPTWVETQYF; CDR3nt: TGTGCCAGCAGCCCGACCTGGGTGGAGACCCAGTACTTC; j_gene: TRBJ2-5; v_gene: TRBV7-2; abundance: many; d_gene: -
CDR3aa: CASSFKTSGTFNEQYF; CDR3nt: TGTGCCAGCAGTTTCAAAACTAGCGGGACCTTCAATGAGCAGTACTTC; j_gene: TRBJ2-7; v_gene: TRBV6-5; abundance: many; d_gene: TRBD2
CDR3aa: CASSSGPLNTEAFF; CDR3nt: TGTGCCAGCAGTTCCGGGCCGCTGAACACTGAAGCTTTCTTT; j_gene: TRBJ1-1; v_gene: TRBV7-8; abundance: many; d_gene: -
CDR3aa: CASSLAREKQYF; CDR3nt: TGTGCCAGCAGCTTGGCCAGGGAAAAGCAGTACTTC; j_gene: TRBJ2-4; v_gene: TRBV5-5; abundance: -; d_gene: -
CDR3aa: CASSLRLGTDTQYF; CDR3nt: TGTGCCAGCAGCTTACGGCTTGGCACAGATACGCAGTACTTC; j_gene: TRBJ2-7; v_gene: TRBV11-1; abundance: -; d_gene: -
CDR3aa: CASSQSGEAVSTDTLFF; CDR3nt: TGTGCCAGCAGTCAAAGTGGCGAGGCTGTGAGCACAGATACGCTGTTTTTT; j_gene: TRBJ2-2; v_gene: TRBV7-9; abundance: -; d_gene: -
CDR3aa: CASREGLAGYEQYF; CDR3nt: TGTGCCAGCAGGGAGGGACTAGCGGGGTACGAGCAGTACTTC; j_gene: TRBJ2-7; v_gene: TRBV6-1; abundance: -; d_gene: TRBD2
CDR3aa: CASSLEHTNTEAFF; CDR3nt: TGTGCCAGCAGTTTAGAACATACGAACACTGAAGCTTTCTTT; j_gene: TRBJ1-1; v_gene: TRBV27; abundance: -; d_gene: -
CDR3aa: CASRSGRADVLSF; CDR3nt: TGTGCCAGCAGATCGGGTCGGGCCGACGTCCTGTCTTTC; j_gene: TRBJ2-6; v_gene: TRBV7-2; abundance: -; d_gene: -
CDR3aa: CASSLTVSETQYF; CDR3nt: TGTGCCAGCAGCTTAACCGTGTCGGAGACCCAGTACTTC; j_gene: TRBJ2-5; v_gene: TRBV7-8; abundance: large; d_gene: -
CDR3aa: CASSSLGQNTGELFF; CDR3nt: TGTGCCAGCAGTTCATTGGGACAGAACACCGGGGAGCTGTTTTTT; j_gene: TRBJ2-2; v_gene: TRBV27; abundance: many; d_gene: -
CDR3aa: CASSQGAGEKLFF; CDR3nt: TGTGCCAGCAGCCAGGGGGCCGGTGAAAAACTGTTTTTT; j_gene: TRBJ1-4; v_gene: TRBV7-7; abundance: -; d_gene: TRBD1
CDR3aa: CASSAPGLSGYTF; CDR3nt: TGTGCCAGCAGCGCCCCAGGGTTAAGTGGCTACACCTTC; j_gene: TRBJ1-2; v_gene: TRBV11-2; abundance: many; d_gene: -
CDR3aa: CGSGGRGATDTQYF; CDR3nt: TGCGGCAGCGGGGGGCGGGGGGCCACAGATACGCAGTATTTT; j_gene: TRBJ2-3; v_gene: TRBV7-2; abundance: -; d_gene: TRBD2
CDR3aa: CASRVSGGGGQETQYF; CDR3nt: TGTGCCAGCAGGGTGTCAGGGGGGGGGGGCCAAGAGACGCAGTATTTT; j_gene: TRBJ2-3; v_gene: TRBV6-1; abundance: -; d_gene: -
CDR3aa: CASSASRTGKETQFF; CDR3nt: TGTGCCAGCAGCGCTAGCCGGACAGGGAAAGAGACCCAGTTCTTC; j_gene: TRBJ2-1; v_gene: TRBV11-3; abundance: -; d_gene: TRBD1
CDR3aa: CASGRGGTTDTQYF; CDR3nt: TGTGCCAGCGGGAGGGGGGGAACGACAGATACGCAGTATTTT; j_gene: TRBJ2-3; v_gene: TRBV7-2; abundance: -; d_gene: -
CDR3aa: CASSLGAGGGYEQYF; CDR3nt: TGTGCCAGCAGCTTAGGTGCGGGGGGGGGCTACGAGCAGTACTTC; j_gene: TRBJ2-7; v_gene: TRBV7-8; abundance: -; d_gene: TRBD2
CDR3aa: CASSSRLAGGVKNTQFF; CDR3nt: TGTGCCAGCAGCTCCAGGCTCGCGGGCGGGGTCAAAAACACCCAGTTCTTC; j_gene: TRBJ2-1; v_gene: TRBV7-3; abundance: -; d_gene: -